These T cell receptor beta chains were read from a single sample in a study of blood T cells in healthy people across ages. Each CDR3 protein gets one entry after TCRdb re-called the 5' RACE reads with MiXCR. Here the sample spans 760,000 or so distinct CDR3 sequences, around a quarter being singletons. These data were also filed under a second study, of T cells of mothers and their children.

The source material was blood. All receptors derive from a boy aged 5-17 years in good health. Each CDR3 is given with its conserved first and last residue. D genes are given only for firm matches. Expanded clones are given a class, and other clones once, few, many or no size at all.

.	TRBV12-3/TRBV12-4	.	TRBJ2-5	CASGITGHHPPQYF	TGTGCCAGCGGGATAACGGGACACCATCCTCCCCAGTACTTC
.	TRBV5-6	TRBD1	TRBJ1-2	CASSLYRQGGLYGYTF	TGTGCCAGCAGCTTGTATCGACAGGGGGGTTTGTACGGCTACACCTTC
.	TRBV4-2	TRBD1	TRBJ2-2	CASSPLGQANTGELFF	TGTGCCAGCAGCCCCCTGGGACAGGCCAACACCGGGGAGCTGTTTTTT
few	TRBV29-1	TRBD2	TRBJ2-1	CSVMGLAGVNEQFF	TGCAGCGTTATGGGACTAGCGGGAGTCAATGAGCAGTTCTTC
.	TRBV20-1	TRBD2	TRBJ2-1	CSAWAGGDEQFF	TGCAGTGCCTGGGCGGGGGGTGATGAGCAGTTCTTC
.	TRBV29-1	.	TRBJ2-7	CSVALDYEQYF	TGCAGCGTCGCCCTTGACTACGAGCAGTACTTC
.	TRBV7-9	.	TRBJ2-1	CASSRQAESHNEQFF	TGTGCCAGCAGCCGTCAGGCAGAGTCCCACAATGAGCAGTTCTTC
once	TRBV27	.	TRBJ2-3	CASSLPGTPGDTQYF	TGTGCCAGCAGTTTACCTGGGACTCCGGGGGATACGCAGTATTTT
.	TRBV4-1	.	TRBJ1-5	CASSQEFGGRVDQPQHF	TGCGCCAGCAGCCAAGAATTTGGGGGCAGGGTGGATCAGCCCCAGCATTTT
few	TRBV29-1	TRBD1	TRBJ2-3	CSVLIPGQGIDTQYF	TGCAGCGTCCTAATCCCGGGACAGGGGATAGATACGCAGTATTTT
few	TRBV19	.	TRBJ2-1	CASTRIPGLSYNEQFF	TGTGCCAGTACTCGCATTCCGGGACTCTCCTACAATGAGCAGTTCTTC
few	TRBV5-5	.	TRBJ1-1	CASSPGIAQAEAFF	TGTGCCAGCAGCCCCGGGATCGCACAAGCTGAAGCTTTCTTT
few	TRBV12-3/TRBV12-4	.	TRBJ2-5	CASRQEQETQYF	TGTGCCAGCAGACAGGAGCAAGAGACCCAGTACTTC
few	TRBV6-5	.	TRBJ2-1	CASSYSGVGGYNEQFF	TGTGCCAGCAGTTACTCGGGAGTCGGGGGCTACAATGAGCAGTTCTTC
.	TRBV6-2/TRBV6-3	.	TRBJ2-7	CASSPLGAAADEQYF	TGTGCCAGCAGCCCCCTAGGAGCGGCGGCGGACGAGCAGTACTTC
many	TRBV12-3/TRBV12-4	.	TRBJ2-2	CASSSSTGELFF	TGTGCTAGCAGTAGCAGTACCGGGGAGCTGTTTTTT
.	TRBV7-9	TRBD2	TRBJ2-1	CASSSTSGRGDEQFF	TGTGCCAGCAGCTCGACTAGCGGGAGGGGGGATGAGCAGTTCTTC
.	TRBV19	TRBD1	TRBJ1-5	CASTGGIGQPQHF	TGTGCCAGCACAGGGGGAATTGGTCAGCCCCAGCATTTT
few	TRBV9	.	TRBJ2-7	CVSTLGGRTEEQYF	TGTGTCAGCACCTTAGGTGGGCGGACGGAGGAGCAGTACTTC
.	TRBV29-1	.	TRBJ2-5	CSVADNQQETQYF	TGCAGCGTCGCAGATAACCAACAAGAGACCCAGTACTTC
.	TRBV5-1	.	TRBJ2-1	CASSLTRDSRLNEQFF	TGCGCCAGCAGCTTGACCCGGGACTCAAGACTCAATGAGCAGTTCTTC
.	TRBV12-3/TRBV12-4	.	TRBJ2-4	CSSSLVRRGENIQYF	TGTAGCAGCAGTTTAGTACGGAGGGGGGAAAACATTCAGTACTTC
.	TRBV6-1	.	TRBJ1-4	CASGPRDIREKLFF	TGTGCCAGCGGCCCCCGGGACATCCGTGAAAAACTGTTTTTT
.	TRBV29-1	.	TRBJ2-5	CSVPSRDKGFF	TGCAGCGTACCTTCCCGGGACAAGGGGTTCTTC
few	TRBV7-6	.	TRBJ2-1	CASSSSQGGSHNEQFF	TGTGCCAGCAGCTCATCACAGGGCGGGTCCCACAATGAGCAGTTCTTC
few	TRBV7-9	TRBD1	TRBJ1-4	CASSPRTGGNEKLFF	TGTGCCAGCAGCCCACGGACAGGGGGAAATGAAAAACTGTTTTTT
.	TRBV28	.	TRBJ1-4	CASSSPTGFGEKLFF	TGTGCCAGCAGTTCCCCAACAGGGTTTGGAGAAAAACTGTTTTTT
few	TRBV4-1	TRBD2	TRBJ2-1	CASSQGVGGASGNEQFF	TGCGCCAGCAGCCAAGGCGTCGGGGGGGCCTCGGGGAATGAGCAGTTCTTC
.	TRBV7-2	TRBD1	TRBJ2-4	CASSLGVDRGKYF	TGTGCCAGCAGCTTAGGAGTTGACAGGGGAAAGTACTTC
many	TRBV7-2	.	TRBJ2-5	CASSPAEETQYF	TGTGCCAGCAGTCCGGCAGAAGAGACCCAGTACTTC
.	TRBV12-5	.	TRBJ2-1	CASGSYNRFNEQFF	TGTGCTAGTGGTTCCTATAACAGGTTCAATGAGCAGTTCTTC
few	TRBV29-1	TRBD1	TRBJ2-6	CSVELQGDPNSGANVLTF	TGCAGCGTTGAGCTACAGGGGGACCCTAACTCTGGGGCCAACGTCCTGACTTTC
few	TRBV5-1	.	TRBJ2-5	CASSLSGAETQYF	TGCGCCAGCAGCTTGAGCGGCGCGGAGACCCAGTACTTC
.	TRBV15	.	TRBJ1-1	CATSRLGGNTEAFF	TGTGCCACCAGCAGGCTTGGGGGGAACACTGAAGCTTTCTTT
few	TRBV6-1	TRBD2	TRBJ2-5	CASSDERGETQYF	TGTGCCAGCAGTGACGAGCGGGGAGAGACCCAGTACTTC
.	TRBV7-2	.	TRBJ2-7	CASSFQAPSYEQYF	TGTGCCAGCAGCTTCCAGGCCCCCTCCTACGAGCAGTACTTC
.	TRBV29-1	.	TRBJ2-7	CSGTTGSYEQYF	TGCAGCGGCACTACAGGGTCCTACGAGCAGTACTTC
.	TRBV29-1	.	TRBJ2-5	CSVEVILHQETQYF	TGCAGCGTTGAAGTCATCCTTCACCAAGAGACCCAGTACTTC
few	TRBV28	.	TRBJ2-7	CASSLGNTYEQYF	TGTGCCAGCAGTTTAGGGAATACCTACGAGCAGTACTTC
few	TRBV27	TRBD1	TRBJ1-1	CASTSGDSPNTEAFF	TGTGCCAGCACCTCAGGGGACAGCCCGAACACTGAAGCTTTCTTT
.	TRBV27	.	TRBJ1-2	CASRAGANYGYTF	TGTGCCAGCCGGGCAGGAGCTAACTATGGCTACACCTTC
few	TRBV3-1	.	TRBJ2-4	CASSHRVGSKNIQYF	TGTGCCAGCAGCCACCGGGTTGGTTCCAAAAACATTCAGTACTTC
few	TRBV18	TRBD1	TRBJ2-7	CASSPAQGVEQYF	TGTGCCAGCTCACCGGCACAGGGGGTCGAGCAGTACTTC
few	TRBV20-1	.	TRBJ1-2	CSARGGRGYTF	TGCAGTGCTAGAGGAGGGAGGGGCTACACCTTC
.	TRBV4-1	TRBD2	TRBJ2-1	CASSQTSGSNEQFF	TGCGCCAGCAGCCAGACTAGCGGGAGCAATGAGCAGTTCTTC
.	TRBV5-1	.	TRBJ1-4	CASSSAPGQEKLFF	TGCGCCAGCAGCTCGGCCCCGGGCCAGGAAAAACTGTTTTTT
few	TRBV4-1	TRBD2	TRBJ2-7	CASSQEGSGRGEQYF	TGCGCCAGCAGCCAAGAAGGTAGCGGGAGGGGGGAGCAGTACTTC
few	TRBV2	TRBD2	TRBJ2-2	CASSLLAGRDTGELFF	TGTGCCAGCAGTCTGCTAGCGGGACGAGACACCGGGGAGCTGTTTTTT
.	TRBV29-1	.	TRBJ2-3	CSVGVTTDTQYF	TGCAGCGTTGGTGTCACCACAGATACGCAGTATTTT
.	TRBV7-3	.	TRBJ2-1	CASSLVSDKYNEQFF	TGTGCCAGCAGCTTAGTCTCCGATAAGTACAATGAGCAGTTCTTC
.	TRBV5-1	.	TRBJ2-3	CASKVRGYTDTQYF	TGCGCCAGCAAAGTACGCGGATACACGGATACGCAGTATTTT
.	TRBV7-9	.	TRBJ1-1	CASGLNEAFF	TGTGCCAGCGGACTAAATGAAGCTTTCTTT